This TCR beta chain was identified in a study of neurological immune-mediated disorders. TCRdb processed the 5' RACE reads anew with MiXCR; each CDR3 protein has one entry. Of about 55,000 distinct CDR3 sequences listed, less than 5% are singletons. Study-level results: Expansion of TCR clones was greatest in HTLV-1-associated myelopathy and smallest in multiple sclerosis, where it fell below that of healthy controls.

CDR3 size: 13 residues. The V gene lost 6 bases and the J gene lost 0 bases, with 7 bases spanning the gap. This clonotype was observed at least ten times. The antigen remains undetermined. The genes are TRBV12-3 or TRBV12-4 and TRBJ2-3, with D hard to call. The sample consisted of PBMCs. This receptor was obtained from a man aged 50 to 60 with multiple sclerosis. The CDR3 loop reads CASSQDSTDTQYF. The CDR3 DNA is TGTGCCAGCAGCCAAGACAGCACAGATACGCAGTATTTT.